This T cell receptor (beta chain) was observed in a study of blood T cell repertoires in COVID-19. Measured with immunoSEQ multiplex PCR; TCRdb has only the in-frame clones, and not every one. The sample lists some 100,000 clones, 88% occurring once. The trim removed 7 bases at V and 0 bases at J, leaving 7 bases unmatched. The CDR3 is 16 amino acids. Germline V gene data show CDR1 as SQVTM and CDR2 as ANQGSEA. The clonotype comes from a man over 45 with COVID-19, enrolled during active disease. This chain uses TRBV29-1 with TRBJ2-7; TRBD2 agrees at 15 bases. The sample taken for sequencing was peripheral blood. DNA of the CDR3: TGCAGCGCAGCCCGGACTAGCGGGGGGGCCTCCTACGAGCAGTACTTC. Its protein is CSAARTSGGASYEQYF.